The text below deals with one T cell receptor beta chain. Its specificity is unknown. The CDR3 sequence is 15 residues long. J was trimmed by 0 bases and V by 0 bases; bases with no gene match: 1. Germline V gives CDR1 LNHNV, CDR2 YYDKDF (reference sequence). Cultured CD4+ T cell DNA was sequenced using the Oncomine TCR Beta short-read assay. Scientists extracted genomic DNA from CD4+ T cells grown in culture. TCRdb re-analysed the PCR reads in MiXCR, keeping a single row per CDR3 protein. The sample holds 8,000 to 10,000 distinct CDR3 sequences, around two fifths seen once. The treatment here: roughly 11-day PBMC culture with coronavirus spike peptide pools or control peptides (ViraFEST assay). Pre-COVID-19 pandemic sampling (2011-2018) yielded the unexposed donor's CD4+ T cells. These data belong to a study of vaccination and CD4 T cells after COVID-19.

The J gene is TRBJ2-5, the V gene TRBV15; 7 bases fit TRBD1. The clonotype comes from a human donor in good health. The specimen was CD4+ T cells from blood, cultured in vitro. The CDR3 region is CATSREQGYQETQYF. The CDR3 nucleotides read TGTGCCACCAGCAGAGAACAGGGGTACCAAGAGACCCAGTACTTC.